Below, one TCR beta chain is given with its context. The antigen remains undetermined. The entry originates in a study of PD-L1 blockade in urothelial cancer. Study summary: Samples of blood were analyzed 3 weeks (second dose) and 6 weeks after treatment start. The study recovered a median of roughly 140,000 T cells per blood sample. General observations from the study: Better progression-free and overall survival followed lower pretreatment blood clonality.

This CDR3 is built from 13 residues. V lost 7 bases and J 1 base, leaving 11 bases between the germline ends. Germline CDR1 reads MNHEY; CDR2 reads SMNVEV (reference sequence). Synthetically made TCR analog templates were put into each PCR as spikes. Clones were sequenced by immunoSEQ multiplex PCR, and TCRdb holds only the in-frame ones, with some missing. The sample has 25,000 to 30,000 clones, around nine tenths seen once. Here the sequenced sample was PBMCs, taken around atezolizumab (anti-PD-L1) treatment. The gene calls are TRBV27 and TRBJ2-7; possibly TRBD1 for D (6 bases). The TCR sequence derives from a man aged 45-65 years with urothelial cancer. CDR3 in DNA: TGTGCCAGCACAAAAACAGGGTCCTACGAGCAGTACTTC. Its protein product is CASTKTGSYEQYF.